This TCR beta chain was captured in a study of blood T cell repertoires in COVID-19. Clones were sequenced by immunoSEQ multiplex PCR, and TCRdb holds only the in-frame ones, with some missing. The sample shows 150,000 or so clones, more than 65% of them seen only once. All enrollees were about 18 to 100 years old and from about two dozen US areas. V was pared by 0 bases and J by 0 bases, with 6 bases between. Germline lookup yields CDR1 SGDLS and CDR2 YYNGEE. The CDR3 extends over 15 amino acids. The source of this sequence is a woman in her 40s with acute COVID-19. The rearrangement uses TRBV9 and TRBJ2-2; D is unclear. The specimen sequenced was PBMCs or T cells enriched from blood (not recorded which). The CDR3 spells CASSVDTSNTGELFF. DNA for the CDR3: TGTGCCAGCAGCGTAGACACCTCGAACACCGGGGAGCTGTTTTTT.